A selection of T cell receptor beta chains follows, all from one sample in a study of cytomegalovirus exposure and HLA in healthy donors. The repertoire was sequenced with immunoSEQ multiplex PCR; TCRdb's copy has only in-frame clones and lacks some. The sample has 160,000 or so clones; 75% to 90% are singletons. Input material: PBMCs. These receptors all come from a woman aged 18-29 years in good health and CMV-seronegative. The CDR3 runs from the conserved cysteine through the conserved F or W. The D gene is left open where the match is weak. Clone size is given for some rows only: seen once, a few or many times, or a class if the clone is expanded.

>.|.|TRBV21-1|TRBJ2-7
TGTGCCAGGGGACAGGGTCCCTACGAGCAGTACTTC
CARGQGPYEQYF
>.|.|TRBV7-6|TRBJ2-1
TGTGCCAGCAGCTTAGCGAGGTGGAGGGACAATGAGCAGTTCTTC
CASSLARWRDNEQFF
>TRBD2|once|TRBV27|TRBJ2-7
TGTGCCAGCAGTCTTCTTGGGACTAGTTCCGAGCAGTACTTC
CASSLLGTSSEQYF
>TRBD1|.|TRBV27|TRBJ2-7
TGTGCCAGTTCAATATCGGGACAGGGGCCCTACGAGCAGTACTTC
CASSISGQGPYEQYF
>.|.|TRBV2|TRBJ2-2
TGTGCCAGCAGTGGCCAGGGGAACACCGGGGAGCTGTTTTTT
CASSGQGNTGELFF
>TRBD2|.|TRBV5-1|TRBJ2-1
TGCGCCAGCAGCTGGGGACTAGCGGGAGGCCTCTACAATGAGCAGTTCTTC
CASSWGLAGGLYNEQFF
>.|.|TRBV21-1|TRBJ2-2
TGTGCCAGAATACCCGGGACAGGGTTCGGGGAGCTGTTTTTT
CARIPGTGFGELFF
>TRBD2|.|TRBV4-1|TRBJ2-7
TGCGCCAGCAGCCAAGATAGTGTAGGACTAGATATAAACTTC
CASSQDSVGLDINF
>TRBD2|.|TRBV5-6|TRBJ2-5
TGTGCCAGCAGCACAGCTAGCGGGGGGGAGACCCAGTACTTC
CASSTASGGETQYF
>TRBD1|.|TRBV28|TRBJ1-5
TGTGCCAGCAGTACCACAGGGGGCGGTCAGCCCCAGCATTTT
CASSTTGGGQPQHF
>TRBD2|.|TRBV7-9|TRBJ2-5
TGTGCCAGCAGCTATGGGACTAGCGGAATCCAAGAGACCCAGTACTTC
CASSYGTSGIQETQYF
>.|.|TRBV27|TRBJ1-4
TGTGCCAGCCGCCCCGCCTTGGGGGGAGAAAAACTGTTTTTT
CASRPALGGEKLFF
>TRBD2|.|TRBV5-6|TRBJ2-7
TGTGCCAGCAGCCCGGGACTAGCAGACTACGAGCAGTACTTC
CASSPGLADYEQYF
>TRBD1|few|TRBV5-4|TRBJ1-1
TGTGCCAGCAGCTTGAACAGGGGCGACGCTGAAGCTTTCTTT
CASSLNRGDAEAFF
>TRBD1|.|TRBV11-3|TRBJ2-3
TGTGCCAGCAGCCGACAGGGGACAGATACGCAGTATTTT
CASSRQGTDTQYF
>TRBD1|.|TRBV7-9|TRBJ2-7
TGTGCCAGCAGCCCTAAACAGGGGTACGAGCAGTACTTC
CASSPKQGYEQYF
>.|.|TRBV5-4|TRBJ1-1
TGTGCCAGCAGCGAGCATGAGGACACTGAAGCTTTCTTT
CASSEHEDTEAFF
>TRBD1|.|TRBV5-4|TRBJ2-3
TGTGCCAGCAGCTCGGGACAGGGGAGCACAGATACGCAGTATTTT
CASSSGQGSTDTQYF
>TRBD1|.|TRBV18|TRBJ2-3
TGTGCCAGCTCACCACCGATATTAGTGGGACAGGGGACGGGTACGCAGTATTTT
CASSPPILVGQGTGTQYF
>TRBD2|.|TRBV27|TRBJ2-1
TGTGCCAGCAGCCACCGGGGGGGCAGGGGAAATGAGCAGTTCTTC
CASSHRGGRGNEQFF
>TRBD2|.|TRBV11-2|TRBJ2-3
TGTGCCAGCAGGCCGGGACTAGCGGGGAGCACAGATACGCAGTATTTT
CASRPGLAGSTDTQYF
>.|.|TRBV13|TRBJ2-7
TGTGCCAGCAGCTCGCGACTAGTCTCCTACGAGCAGTACTTC
CASSSRLVSYEQYF
>TRBD1|.|TRBV27|TRBJ1-1
TGTGCCAGCAGCCTGACCGGGACAGGGGAGACTGAAGCTTTCTTT
CASSLTGTGETEAFF
>TRBD2|.|TRBV7-9|TRBJ2-1
TGTGCCAGCAGTTTATCCGGGACTAGCGCTGGTAATGAGCAGTTCTTC
CASSLSGTSAGNEQFF
>TRBD1|.|TRBV5-6|TRBJ1-2
TGTGCCAGCAGCAAAGGGACAGTCATCTATGGCTACACCTTC
CASSKGTVIYGYTF